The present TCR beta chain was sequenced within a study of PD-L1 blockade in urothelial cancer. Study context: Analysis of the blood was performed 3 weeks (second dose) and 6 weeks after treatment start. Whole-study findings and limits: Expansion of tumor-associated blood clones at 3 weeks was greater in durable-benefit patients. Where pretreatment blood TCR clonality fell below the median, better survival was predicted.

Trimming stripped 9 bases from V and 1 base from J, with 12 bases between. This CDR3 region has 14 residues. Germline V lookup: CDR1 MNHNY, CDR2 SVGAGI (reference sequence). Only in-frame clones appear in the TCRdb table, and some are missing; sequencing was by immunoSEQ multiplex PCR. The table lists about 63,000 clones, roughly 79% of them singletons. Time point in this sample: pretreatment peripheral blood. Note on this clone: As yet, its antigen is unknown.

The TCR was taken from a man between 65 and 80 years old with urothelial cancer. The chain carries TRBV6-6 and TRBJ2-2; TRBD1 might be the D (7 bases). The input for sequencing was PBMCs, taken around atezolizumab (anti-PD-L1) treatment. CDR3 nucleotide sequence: TGTGCCAGTGGGGGGACAGTGAACACCGGGGAGCTGTTTTTT. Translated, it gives CASGGTVNTGELFF.